Listed here are 6 T cell receptor beta chains from one sample, sequenced in a study of T cell responses to AZD1222 COVID-19 vaccine. Only in-frame clones appear in the TCRdb table, and some are missing; sequencing was by immunoSEQ multiplex PCR. The table has 110,000 to 150,000 clones, over 75% seen once. Source: peripheral blood, taken on day 0 of AZD1222 vaccination. All receptors derive from an adult in good health.

The rearrangement links TRBV28 to TRBJ2-2; D not resolved. Trimming stripped 6 bases from V and 1 base from J, with 18 bases between. CDR3 length: 17 amino acids. Germline CDR1 is MDHEN and CDR2 is SYDVKM. The CDR3 coding sequence is TGTGCCAGCAGCCGGCCCCGCCTTTCACAGAACACCGGGGAGCTGTTTTTT. This sequence encodes CASSRPRLSQNTGELFF.

V usage is TRBV23-1 and J usage is TRBJ2-7; D perhaps matches TRBD1 (5 bases). TRBV23-1 is noted as an ORF with a role that remains uncertain. The CDR3 is 10 residues long. CDR3 bases: TGCGTCATGGGGCCCTACGAGCAGTACTTC. It encodes CVMGPYEQYF.

The chain employs TRBV11-2 and TRBJ2-3, with D maybe TRBD1 (6 bases). Germline values: CDR1 SGHAT, CDR2 FQNNGV. CDR3 size: 14 residues. V dropped 0 bases and J dropped 4 bases, with 8 bases sitting between them. CDR3 in DNA: TGTGCCAGCAGCTTAGATTGGGGGCCAGATACGCAGTATTTT. Amino acid sequence: CASSLDWGPDTQYF.

The chain's CDR3 is CASSLVSGAPNSPLHF. The DNA for the CDR3 is TGCGCCAGCAGCTTGGTTTCGGGGGCACCTAATTCACCCCTCCACTTT. The chain uses TRBV5-1 and TRBJ1-6; a possible D gene is TRBD1 (6 bases). CDR1 SGHRS and CDR2 YFSETQ come from the germline V gene. The CDR3 contains 16 residues. Between the trimmed V and J ends, which lost 0 bases and 6 bases, there was a span of 13 bases.

The chain carries TRBV5-6 and TRBJ2-3; TRBD1 matches 7 bases. Losses at the gene ends were 7 bases for V and 4 bases for J; bases not matched to a gene: 18. This CDR3 comprises 17 residues. Germline loops: CDR1 SGHDT, CDR2 YYEEEE. The CDR3 region has the DNA TGTGCCAGCTTCAGTGGGCGAGACAGGGACGTCGCAGATACGCAGTATTTT. Translation: CASFSGRDRDVADTQYF.

For this clone: At one end the junction does not follow the germline gene, possibly because of a read error. This rearrangement joins TRBV7-7 to TRBJ2-5; maybe TRBD2 (6 bases). There are 14 residues in the CDR3. CDR1 is SSHAT and CDR2 is FNYEAQ in the germline V gene (reference sequence). The CDR3 DNA sequence: TGTGCTAGCAGCCAAAACGGGGGCCAAGAGACCCAGTACTTC. This gives the protein CASSQNGGQETQYF.